The 26 T cell receptor beta chains below were found in one sample sequenced in a study of human T cells and chemical hapten exposure. Each CDR3 protein gets one entry after TCRdb re-called the RACE reads with MiXCR. This table holds about 120,000 distinct CDR3 sequences, about 12% found once. As for time point: patch test 1, 2 weeks after DPC sensitization. Treatment of the sample: therapeutic diphenylcyclopropenone sensitization with weekly scalp DPC. The sequences come from whole blood, collected in connection with sensitization to the hapten diphenylcyclopropenone (DPC). Every receptor here comes from a woman between 50 and 59 years old with alopecia areata. Some clones in this sample may be carry-over from other donors' samples.

This chain links TRBV6-6 with TRBJ1-2, with a possible D match to TRBD1 (6 bases). Germline V gene sequence: CDR1 MNHNY, CDR2 SVGAGI (reference sequence). CDR3 length: 13 residues. With 6 bases removed from V and 6 bases from J, the gap between germline ends came to 14 bases. This chain's CDR3 is CASSRDTTDGYTF. CDR3 DNA sequence: TGTGCCAGCAGCCGGGACACGACGGATGGCTACACCTTC.

The chain carries TRBV19 and TRBJ2-3; 9 bases map to TRBD1. The germline gives CDR1 LNHDA, CDR2 SQIVND (reference sequence). V was pared by 7 bases and J by 0 bases, with 11 bases of the junction left unmatched. This CDR3 has 17 residues. CDR3 DNA: TGTGCCAGTACGGGACAGGGACAGTTTCTTAGCACAGATACGCAGTATTTT. Translated: CASTGQGQFLSTDTQYF.

The chain links TRBV12-2 to TRBJ2-1; the DNA was not used to check the table's D call, TRBD1. TRBV12-2 is described as a pseudogene. CDR3 size: 20 residues. The CDR3 loop reads CASRLVRDSSGTEEYNEQFF. CDR3 sequence (DNA): TGTGCAAGTCGCTTAGTCCGGGACAGCTCCGGGACTGAAGAATACAATGAGCAGTTCTTC.

This clonotype was detected a few times. The V call is TRBV6-6, the J call TRBJ2-7, with D unresolved. CDR1 and CDR2 (germline): MNHNY, SVGAGI (reference sequence). V was shortened by 6 bases and J by 3 bases, with 9 bases between the two germline ends. This CDR3 is built from 12 residues. The CDR3 coding sequence is TGTGCCAGCAGCCAGAATAACTACGAGCAGTACTTC. As protein: CASSQNNYEQYF.

The chain is built from TRBV28 and TRBJ2-3; possibly TRBD1 for D (6 bases). Between the trimmed V and J ends, which lost 6 bases and 3 bases, there was a span of 13 bases. This CDR3 contains 14 residues. Germline loops: CDR1 MDHEN, CDR2 SYDVKM. Here the CDR3 reads CASSLQGYTDTQYF. DNA of the CDR3: TGTGCCAGCAGCTTACAGGGTTATACAGATACGCAGTATTTT.

The rearrangement links TRBV12-3 or TRBV12-4 to TRBJ1-6; D is undetermined. This CDR3 is built from 14 residues. The germline V and J ends were trimmed by 3 bases and 7 bases, with 10 bases remaining between them. CDR3 nucleotides: TGTGCCAGCAGTTTTACAGATCGGAATTCACCCCTCCACTTT. It specifies CASSFTDRNSPLHF.

The rearrangement joins TRBV29-1 to TRBJ2-3; 7 bases line up with TRBD2. J gave up 3 bases and V 5 bases, and 8 bases lay outside the gene matches. Looked up from germline, CDR1 is SQVTM and CDR2 is ANQGSEA. The CDR3 runs to 14 residues. CDR3: CSVLSLAATDTQYF. CDR3 sequence (DNA): TGCAGCGTTTTGTCTCTAGCGGCAACAGATACGCAGTATTTT.

This chain joins TRBV11-3 and TRBJ2-3, with 10 bases fitting TRBD2. CDR1 and CDR2 (germline): SGHNT, YENEEA. Germline trimming cut 5 bases from V and 4 bases from J; bases unmatched to any gene: 9. The CDR3 covers 16 residues. CDR3 nucleotides: TGTGCCAGCAGCCCTCAGCGGGGGGGCAAGGCAGATACGCAGTATTTT. Translating gives CASSPQRGGKADTQYF.

This clonotype was counted at least ten times. The junction and the germline gene differ at one end; a read error may be behind it. The CDR3 sequence: CASSLTVDSRGYTF. CDR3 in DNA: TGTGCTAGCAGCTTGACAGTGGACAGTCGGGGCTACACCTTC. The J gene is TRBJ1-2, the V gene TRBV7-7; D possibly corresponds to TRBD1 (6 bases). Germline V gene data show CDR1 as SSHAT and CDR2 as FNYEAQ (reference sequence). The CDR3 is 14 residues long.

This clonotype was observed at least ten times. The chain employs TRBV6-2 or TRBV6-3 and TRBJ1-5; TRBD1 agrees at 7 bases. The CDR3 loop spans 15 amino acids. The J segment lost 4 bases and the V segment lost 2 bases, leaving 5 bases of the junction unmatched. Germline V lookup: CDR1 MNHEY, CDR2 SVGEGT. CDR3 in amino acids: CASSYGGTVNQPQHF. CDR3 DNA: TGTGCCAGCAGTTACGGAGGGACAGTAAATCAGCCCCAGCATTTT.

A few counts support this clonotype. The rearrangement uses TRBV28 and TRBJ2-3; D not certain. The V and J ends lost 4 bases and 4 bases respectively, with 9 bases between them. CDR1 MDHEN and CDR2 SYDVKM come from the germline V gene. This CDR3 region has 13 residues. The CDR3 reads CASSSTTPDTQYF. The CDR3 nucleotides read TGTGCCAGCAGTTCGACAACACCAGATACGCAGTATTTT. The full variable domain, its missing parts supplied by reference TRBV28 and TRBJ2-3, is DVKVTQSSRYLVKRTGEKVFLECVQDMDHENMFWYRQDPGLGLRLIYFSYDVKMKEKGDIPEGYSVSREKKERFSLILESASTNQTSMYLCASSSTTPDTQYFGPGTRLTVL.

This clonotype was recorded at least ten times. CDR3 in DNA: TGCGCCAGCAGCTTGGCACCAACGGACAGCTCCTACGAGCAGTACTTC. As protein: CASSLAPTDSSYEQYF. The chain links TRBV5-1 to TRBJ2-7, with a weak D call TRBD1 (6 bases). Per the germline V gene, CDR1 is SGHRS and CDR2 is YFSETQ. CDR3 length equals 16 residues. V was trimmed by 0 bases and J by 0 bases, leaving 13 bases between them.

This chain joins TRBV7-9 and TRBJ2-2; D may be TRBD2 (6 bases). The V end lost 5 bases, the J end lost 10 bases, and 8 bases lay between the germline ends. The CDR3 loop spans 11 amino acids. Germline assignment: CDR1 SEHNR and CDR2 FQNEAQ (reference sequence). CDR3 in amino acids: CASSRELELFF. DNA of the CDR3: TGTGCCAGCAGCCGGGAGCTGGAGCTGTTTTTT.

V and J are TRBV4-2 and TRBJ2-5, with D uncertain. The CDR3 totals 13 residues. Trimming took 5 bases from V and 1 from J, leaving 8 bases between them. Germline V gene lookup returns CDR1 LGHNA and CDR2 YNFKEQ. As DNA, the CDR3 is TGTGCCAGCAGCGCGGTCCTCCAAGAGACCCAGTACTTC. It specifies CASSAVLQETQYF.

This clonotype occurred many times. The V gene is TRBV7-9, the J gene TRBJ1-4; D is possibly TRBD1 (6 bases). V lost 2 bases, J lost 6 bases, and 19 bases lay in between. The CDR3 length is 17 residues. Germline lookup yields CDR1 SEHNR and CDR2 FQNEAQ (reference sequence). DNA for the CDR3: TGTGCCAGCAGCTTACGAGGGGGTCCGGGTGTTGATGAAAAACTGTTTTTT. The encoded protein is CASSLRGGPGVDEKLFF.

J is TRBJ2-1 and V is TRBV29-1; 11 nucleotides match TRBD1. The trim removed 6 bases at V and 7 bases at J, leaving 5 bases unmatched. The length of the CDR3 is 13 residues. Germline CDR1 is SQVTM and CDR2 is ANQGSEA. The CDR3 nucleotides are TGCAGCGTCGGGACAGGGGGAAGGAATGAGCAGTTCTTC. Its protein product is CSVGTGGRNEQFF.

This clonotype was seen ten or more times. The CDR3 sequence is CASSAEVRGMGSPLHF. The DNA for the CDR3 is TGTGCCAGCAGTGCAGAGGTTCGGGGGATGGGGTCACCCCTCCACTTT. The rearrangement uses TRBV6-1 and TRBJ1-6; possible D gene TRBD1, 5 bases. The germline V gene encodes CDR1 MNHNS and CDR2 SASEGT. The CDR3 runs to 16 residues. V was clipped by 4 bases and J by 10 bases, with 20 bases between them.

This clonotype was counted only a few times. This CDR3 is CASSLDSGSYNEQFF. The CDR3 DNA is TGTGCCAGCAGCTTAGATTCAGGGTCCTACAATGAGCAGTTCTTC. This chain uses TRBV5-4 with TRBJ2-1, with a tentative D call TRBD1 (5 bases). V lost 2 bases to trimming and J lost 1 base, with 10 bases between them. The CDR3 is 15 residues long. CDR1 is SGHNT and CDR2 is YYREEE in the germline V gene (reference sequence).

This clonotype occurred a few times. The V call is TRBV4-1, the J call TRBJ1-1; TRBD1 matches at 7 bases. Looked up from germline, CDR1 is MGHRA and CDR2 is YSYEKL. J lost 7 bases, V lost 0 bases, and 17 bases had no gene match. This CDR3 is built from 18 residues. DNA for the CDR3: TGCGCCAGCAGCCAAGAGACCTTTTCGACAGGGCGGAAAAATGAAGCTTTCTTT. Protein product: CASSQETFSTGRKNEAFF.

There are a few counts of this clonotype. J is TRBJ2-1 and V is TRBV11-2, with TRBD1 identical over 8 bases. The ends lost 5 bases at V and 6 bases at J; junction bases unmatched: 6. The CDR3 runs to 14 residues. Germline CDR1 is SGHAT and CDR2 is FQNNGV. The chain's CDR3 is CASSLGTGVNEQFF. As DNA, the CDR3 is TGTGCCAGCAGCCTGGGGACAGGAGTCAATGAGCAGTTCTTC.

This clonotype has ten or more counts. This sequence joins TRBV19 and TRBJ2-6; 10 bases map to TRBD2. J was trimmed by 0 bases and V by 10 bases; bases with no gene match: 6. The CDR3 sequence is 16 residues long. CDR1 LNHDA and CDR2 SQIVND come from the germline V gene (reference sequence). The CDR3 protein is CATLAGVSSGANVLTF. Here the CDR3 DNA reads TGTGCCACGCTAGCGGGAGTCAGCTCTGGGGCCAACGTCCTGACTTTC.

In DNA, the CDR3 is TGTGCCAGCAGCAGTGGCGATAGCGGGGCATGGCATACGCAGTATTTT. Protein sequence: CASSSGDSGAWHTQYF. The V call is TRBV12-3 or TRBV12-4, the J call TRBJ2-3, with 8 bases identical to TRBD2. The CDR3 is made up of 16 amino acids. Trimming at V came to 6 bases and at J to 7 bases, leaving 15 bases not matched to a gene.

This clonotype was seen more than once but under ten times. The DNA for the CDR3 is TGCGCCAGCAGCCAAGATACAGCCCCCGGCATCACTGAAGCTTTCTTT. Its protein is CASSQDTAPGITEAFF. The chain couples TRBV4-1 to TRBJ1-1, with D uncertain. Germline lookup yields CDR1 MGHRA and CDR2 YSYEKL. The V gene lost 0 bases and the J gene lost 4 bases, with 15 bases spanning the gap. CDR3 size: 16 residues.

Concerning this clonotype: A much larger clone differs by one base, so this may be a read error. CDR3 sequence: CVSSLVAGAATGELFF. CDR3 DNA: TGTGTCAGCAGCTTAGTAGCGGGAGCCGCCACCGGGGAGCTGTTTTTT. The chain joins TRBV11-2 to TRBJ2-2; 9 nucleotides agree with TRBD2. The germline CDR1 and CDR2 sequences are SGHAT and FQNNGV. The CDR3 totals 16 residues. The full variable domain, completed using reference TRBV11-2 and TRBJ2-2, is EAGVAQSPRYKIIEKRQSVAFWCNPISGHATLYWYQQILGQGPKLLIQFQNNGVVDDSQLPKDRFSAERLKGVDSTLKIQPAKLEDSAVYLCVSSLVAGAATGELFFGEGSRLTVL.

The CDR3 reads CASVLGTSTEAFF. The CDR3 coding sequence is TGTGCAAGTGTCCTGGGGACCTCGACTGAAGCTTTCTTT. The chain uses TRBV12-2 and TRBJ1-1; the D call of TRBD1 is as the table states it, not checked on the DNA. TRBV12-2 is a pseudogene segment. The CDR3 spans 13 residues.

This clonotype has just a few counts. The rearrangement joins TRBV4-1 to TRBJ1-1; D is undetermined. V was trimmed by 0 bases and J by 0 bases, leaving 14 bases between them. The length of the CDR3 is 17 residues. Germline V gene lookup returns CDR1 MGHRA and CDR2 YSYEKL. The CDR3 DNA reads TGCGCCAGCAGCCAAGATTTAGTTGCCGCCATGAACACTGAAGCTTTCTTT. Translation: CASSQDLVAAMNTEAFF.